One and the same sample provided the 19 T cell receptor beta chains below, sequenced in a study of cytomegalovirus exposure and HLA in healthy donors (dated by TCRdb to 2017 to 2019). Receptor amplification or capture employed the immunoSEQ multiplex PCR assay. Drawn from immuneACCESS, this table holds only the in-frame rearrangements with V and J called that TCRdb kept. Clones are partly lost; checked studies trace under half to an unresolved V gene and leave the rest unexplained. Across this sample there are about 160,000 clones, with roughly nine tenths seen only once. The ten biggest clones cover approximately 10% of the sample. The sample was PBMCs. The receptors originated from a young woman in good health and CMV-seropositive.

The chain recombines TRBV12-5 with TRBJ2-1, with a tentative D call TRBD1 (5 bases). CDR1 LGHNT and CDR2 FRNRAP come from the germline V gene. This CDR3 contains 18 residues. Trimming shortened V by 0 bases and J by 7 bases, and 22 bases separated the two germline ends. The CDR3 region has the DNA TGTGCTAGTGGTTTGGTGCCGGACGGACAAGGGGTCCTAAATGAGCAGTTCTTC. This encodes CASGLVPDGQGVLNEQFF. Complete variable domain (other parts from reference TRBV12-5 and TRBJ2-1): DARVTQTPRHKVTEMGQEVTMRCQPILGHNTVFWYRQTMMQGLELLAYFRNRAPLDDSGMPKDRFSAEMPDATLATLKIQPSEPRDSAVYFCASGLVPDGQGVLNEQFFGPGTRLTVL.

The sample holds one count of this clone. This chain uses TRBV4-1 with TRBJ2-5; 7 bases map to TRBD2. Germline V CDR1 and CDR2: MGHRA, YSYEKL. The V gene end was trimmed by 4 bases and the J gene end by 0 bases; junction bases not matched to a gene: 14. There are 18 residues in the CDR3. CDR3 region: CASSPPERSSGYQETQYF. The CDR3 DNA reads TGCGCCAGCAGCCCCCCGGAGAGGAGTAGCGGGTACCAAGAGACCCAGTACTTC.

V is TRBV21-1 and J is TRBJ1-2; the D call in the table, TRBD1, was not verified against the DNA. TRBV21-1 is described as a pseudogene. The CDR3 is 12 amino acids. CDR3 sequence (DNA): TGTGCCACCGTATACACAGGGCGGGGCTACACCTTC. Encoded protein: CATVYTGRGYTF.

The rearrangement joins TRBV11-3 to TRBJ2-5, with 7 bases lining up with TRBD1. Germline V lookup: CDR1 SGHNT, CDR2 YENEEA. The CDR3 totals 13 residues. V was clipped by 3 bases and J by 5 bases; unmatched bases: 3. Written as DNA, the CDR3 is TGTGCCAGCAGCTTGGACAGGTTTGAGACCCAGTACTTC. This translates into CASSLDRFETQYF. Full variable domain (rest looked up from reference TRBV11-3 and TRBJ2-5): EAGVVQSPRYKIIEKKQPVAFWCNPISGHNTLYWYLQNLGQGPELLIRYENEEAVDDSQLPKDRFSAERLKGVDSTLKIQPAELGDSAVYLCASSLDRFETQYFGPGTRLLVL.

The CDR3 protein is CASSHAGSGTGELFF. CDR3 sequence (DNA): TGTGCCAGCAGCCATGCAGGGTCGGGCACCGGGGAGCTGTTTTTT. The V call is TRBV16, the J call TRBJ2-2, with D possibly matching TRBD1 (5 bases). The CDR3 totals 15 residues. Trimming removed 3 bases at V and 4 bases at J, with 12 bases between. Germline V gene sequence: CDR1 KGHSY, CDR2 FQNENV.

This clone was recorded once. V and J are TRBV5-8 and TRBJ2-7; tentative D call: TRBD2 (5 bases). Trimming removed 0 bases from V and 0 bases from J, with 16 bases in between. Germline V lookup: CDR1 SGHTS, CDR2 YDEGEE. The CDR3 has 17 amino acids. For the CDR3, the DNA is TGTGCCAGCAGCTTGGGACGGACTCTTTTATACTCCTACGAGCAGTACTTC. Its translation is CASSLGRTLLYSYEQYF.

V gene TRBV30 combines with J gene TRBJ1-4; tentatively, D is TRBD1 (5 bases). The CDR3 has 17 residues. The V end was cut by 4 bases, the J end by 3 bases, with 21 bases between. Germline values: CDR1 GTSNPN, CDR2 SVGIG (reference sequence). The CDR3, as DNA: TGTGCCTGGAAGAGACCAGGGAATCTTCGTGCTAATGAAAAACTGTTTTTT. Protein sequence: CAWKRPGNLRANEKLFF.

The CDR3: CAITGGGRDDEQYF. CDR3 coding DNA: TGTGCCATCACCGGTGGGGGCAGGGACGACGAGCAGTACTTC. V gene TRBV10-3 combines with J gene TRBJ2-7, with D perhaps TRBD1 (6 bases). Germline CDR1 is ENHRY and CDR2 is SYGVKD. V lost 7 bases and J lost 5, with 18 bases in between. The CDR3 has 14 amino acids.

The chain is built from TRBV2 and TRBJ1-1; the D gene is possibly TRBD1 (5 bases). Germline V gene lookup returns CDR1 SNHLY and CDR2 FYNNEI. The CDR3 has 14 residues. Trimming removed 4 bases at V and 1 base at J, with 10 bases between. CDR3 sequence: CASSGGWENTEAFF. CDR3 coding DNA: TGTGCCAGCAGTGGGGGCTGGGAGAACACTGAAGCTTTCTTT.

CDR3: CASSTADSTDTQYF. Written as DNA, the CDR3 is TGCGCCAGCAGCACCGCGGATAGCACAGATACGCAGTATTTT. The rearrangement links TRBV5-1 to TRBJ2-3; D not resolved. Germline loops: CDR1 SGHRS, CDR2 YFSETQ. Trimming cost V 4 bases and J 0 bases, with 9 bases left between them. This CDR3 is 14 amino acids long.

The rearrangement joins TRBV27 to TRBJ2-7; possible D gene TRBD1, 5 bases. This CDR3 is 14 amino acids long. The V gene lost 1 base and the J gene lost 4 bases, with 11 bases spanning the gap. Germline V gives CDR1 MNHEY, CDR2 SMNVEV (reference sequence). The CDR3 DNA reads TGTGCCAGCAGTTTATTAGGGGCGGAGTACGAGCAGTACTTC. The encoded protein is CASSLLGAEYEQYF.

The rearrangement uses TRBV7-2 and TRBJ2-1; no definite D call. V was clipped by 3 bases and J by 8 bases, with 11 bases between them. The CDR3 has 13 residues. The V gene's germline CDR1 is SGHTA and CDR2 FQGNSA. CDR3 DNA sequence: TGTGCCAGCAGCTTGGTTCCTGGAGATGAGCAGTTCTTC. Encoded protein: CASSLVPGDEQFF. The full variable domain, completed using reference TRBV7-2 and TRBJ2-1, is GAGVSQSPSNKVTEKGKDVELRCDPISGHTALYWYRQSLGQGLEFLIYFQGNSAPDKSGLPSDRFSAERTGGSVSTLTIQRTQQEDSAVYLCASSLVPGDEQFFGPGTRLTVL.

The V call is TRBV2, the J call TRBJ2-2; 10 bases line up with TRBD2. Germline V gene lookup returns CDR1 SNHLY and CDR2 FYNNEI. This CDR3 has 16 amino acids. V lost 6 bases to trimming and J lost 5 bases; unmatched junction nucleotides: 9. Here the CDR3 DNA reads TGTGCCAGCAGATTAAGAGGGACTAGCGAGACCGGGGAGCTGTTTTTT. Its protein is CASRLRGTSETGELFF.

This chain uses TRBV7-9 with TRBJ2-3, with D perhaps TRBD2 (6 bases). V gave up 3 bases and J gave up 4 bases, with 14 bases separating them. The CDR3 extends over 15 amino acids. CDR1 is SEHNR, CDR2 FQNEAQ, per germline (reference sequence). In DNA, the CDR3 is TGTGCCAGCAGCTTTTCCGGGAGTGGCGCAGATACGCAGTATTTT. Protein product: CASSFSGSGADTQYF.

This rearrangement joins TRBV4-1 to TRBJ1-4, with TRBD1 identical over 11 bases. The V gene end was trimmed by 4 bases and the J gene end by 7 bases; junction bases not matched to a gene: 2. The CDR3 contains 14 residues. Germline-derived CDR1 and CDR2 are MGHRA and YSYEKL. The CDR3 DNA reads as TGCGCCAGCAGCCTAGGGACAGGGGGTGAAAAACTGTTTTTT. Residues: CASSLGTGGEKLFF.

The gene calls are TRBV7-3 and TRBJ2-7; possibly TRBD2 for D (5 bases). Trimming took 5 bases from V and 3 from J, leaving 11 bases between them. Germline CDR1 SGHTA, CDR2 FQGTGA. The length of the CDR3 is 13 residues. The CDR3 loop is CASSRGNHYEQYF. DNA for the CDR3: TGTGCCAGCAGCCGAGGGAACCACTACGAGCAGTACTTC.

This clone was found once. The V gene is TRBV19, the J gene TRBJ2-1; D is unclear. The CDR3 is made up of 16 amino acids. V was clipped by 3 bases and J by 0 bases, with 12 bases between them. The germline V gene encodes CDR1 LNHDA and CDR2 SQIVND (reference sequence). CDR3 in DNA: TGTGCCAGTAGTATTAGTCCTTGGAGCTCCTACAATGAGCAGTTCTTC. Its translation: CASSISPWSSYNEQFF.

The chain is built from TRBV18 and TRBJ1-2, with TRBD1 matching over 7 bases. Germline CDR1 is KGHSH and CDR2 is LQKENI. The trim removed 0 bases at V and 1 base at J, leaving 2 bases unmatched. CDR3 length: 15 amino acids. As DNA, the CDR3 is TGTGCCAGCTCACCACCCCAGGGGGGTAACTATGGCTACACCTTC. Translated: CASSPPQGGNYGYTF.

The chain links TRBV11-2 to TRBJ2-1; 7 bases map to TRBD1. The V gene end was trimmed by 2 bases and the J gene end by 6 bases; junction bases not matched to a gene: 13. The CDR3 is 17 residues long. In germline, CDR1 is SGHAT, CDR2 FQNNGV. CDR3 loop: CASSLPQTGTAFNEQFF. CDR3 nucleotide sequence: TGTGCCAGCAGCTTACCACAAACCGGGACAGCCTTCAATGAGCAGTTCTTC. Together with reference TRBV11-2 and TRBJ2-1, the CDR3 gives the full variable domain: EAGVAQSPRYKIIEKRQSVAFWCNPISGHATLYWYQQILGQGPKLLIQFQNNGVVDDSQLPKDRFSAERLKGVDSTLKIQPAKLEDSAVYLCASSLPQTGTAFNEQFFGPGTRLTVL.